The T cell receptor (beta chain) under discussion was sequenced for a study of T-cell reconstitution after alpha-beta-depleted transplantation in children. Whole-study findings and limits: The origin of alpha-beta T cells about two months after transplant was reportedly several hundred expanded graft clones. Surviving recipient T cells and intrathymic progenitors accounted for some patients' high TCRbeta diversity at day 60. After one year, T-cell counts and TCRbeta diversity mostly came from new T cells.

Preparation of the TCRbeta library was carried out with unique molecular identifiers. A single record per CDR3 protein comes from TCRdb applying MiXCR to the PCR reads. The sample yields approximately 630,000 distinct CDR3 sequences, around 13% seen once. Only a few counts were recorded for this clonotype. Antigen specificity is unknown. There are 15 residues in the CDR3. V was cut by 5 bases and J by 0 bases, with 12 bases left in between. Germline lookup yields CDR1 SGHTA and CDR2 FQGNSA. This material consisted of PBMCs, taken before TCRalphabeta/CD19-depleted stem cell transplant. The chain recombines TRBV7-2 with TRBJ2-3, with a tentative D call TRBD2 (6 bases). The TCR comes from a girl aged 2 to 9 with congenital amegakaryocytic thrombocytopenia, due to receive a stem cell transplant. CDR3 amino acids: CASSIIAASTDTQYF. CDR3 coding DNA: TGTGCCAGCAGCATAATAGCGGCTAGCACAGATACGCAGTATTTT.